Following are 22 T cell receptor beta chains from one sample sequenced in a study of blood T cell repertoires in COVID-19. Sequencing was performed with immunoSEQ multiplex PCR; in TCRdb, only in-frame clones are kept and a portion is missing. The sample consists of some 120,000 clones, approximately 82% of them appearing once. Sequenced input: peripheral blood. The receptors come from a man between 65 and 85 years old with active or convalescent COVID-19.

The V and J genes are TRBV7-2 and TRBJ2-1; 10 bases are shared with TRBD2. J was trimmed by 3 bases and V by 6 bases; bases with no gene match: 5. The CDR3 is made up of 15 amino acids. CDR1 SGHTA and CDR2 FQGNSA come from the germline V gene. DNA of the CDR3: TGTGCCAGCAGGCCCGGGACTAGCGACTACAATGAGCAGTTCTTC. Its protein product is CASRPGTSDYNEQFF.

The chain links TRBV5-1 to TRBJ1-2; 7 bases fit TRBD1. This CDR3 spans 14 amino acids. Unmatched junction bases numbered 3, after V lost 0 bases and J lost 4 bases. The V gene's germline CDR1 is SGHRS and CDR2 YFSETQ. The CDR3 region has the DNA TGCGCCAGCAGCTTGGATACAGGGGCCTATGGCTACACCTTC. Amino acid sequence: CASSLDTGAYGYTF.

CDR3 loop: CASSLARANEQYF. For the CDR3, the DNA is TGTGCCAGCAGCTTAGCCAGGGCTAACGAGCAGTACTTC. The V gene is TRBV7-2, the J gene TRBJ2-7, with D perhaps TRBD1 (5 bases). The CDR3 length is 13 residues. CDR1 SGHTA and CDR2 FQGNSA come from the germline V gene. With 0 bases removed from V and 5 bases from J, the gap between germline ends came to 8 bases.

The chain carries TRBV24-1 and TRBJ2-1, with D possibly matching TRBD2 (5 bases). V lost 4 bases and J 11 bases, leaving 14 bases between the germline ends. The CDR3 sequence is 13 residues long. Germline V gene lookup returns CDR1 KGHDR and CDR2 SFDVKD. CDR3 region: CATSELTNGQQFF. The CDR3 DNA sequence: TGTGCCACCAGTGAACTGACTAACGGACAGCAGTTCTTC.

The chain couples TRBV3-1 (or the pseudogene TRBV3-2) to TRBJ2-5; 7 nucleotides align to TRBD2. Trimming took 4 bases from V and 2 from J; bases not matched to a gene: 4. The CDR3 consists of 14 residues. Germline assignment: CDR1 LGHDT and CDR2 YNNKEL (reference sequence). The CDR3 coding sequence is TGTGCCAGCAGCCTAGGGACTACACAAGAGACCCAGTACTTC. This sequence encodes CASSLGTTQETQYF.

The rearrangement joins TRBV4-3 to TRBJ2-6; D remains unclear. Per the germline V gene, CDR1 is LGHNA and CDR2 is YSLEER. The CDR3 totals 19 residues. Trimming took off 0 bases at V and 0 bases at J, with 15 bases between the two ends. The CDR3 region has the DNA TGCGCCAGCAGCCAAGATTTGAACCTTCACTCCTCTGGGGCCAACGTCCTGACTTTC. Protein product: CASSQDLNLHSSGANVLTF.

The rearrangement links TRBV10-3 to TRBJ1-6; the match to TRBD1 covers 7 bases. This CDR3 has 15 amino acids. In germline, CDR1 is ENHRY, CDR2 SYGVKD. After removal of 5 bases from V and 3 bases from J, the junction contained 4 bases not matched to a gene. The CDR3 bases are TGTGCCATCAGTCCGGGACAGAACTATAATTCACCCCTCCACTTT. Translated: CAISPGQNYNSPLHF.

In its sample, this clone was seen a few times. This rearrangement joins TRBV7-7 to TRBJ2-1; 8 bases fit TRBD1. V shed 5 bases, J shed 6 bases, and the junction held 9 bases outside the gene matches. The CDR3 consists of 15 residues. Per the germline V gene, CDR1 is SSHAT and CDR2 is FNYEAQ (reference sequence). The DNA for the CDR3 is TGTGCCAGCAGCATCGGACAGGGTGTGAGCAATGAGCAGTTCTTC. Protein sequence: CASSIGQGVSNEQFF.

The chain links TRBV28 to TRBJ2-1; 7 bases are a match to TRBD2. The CDR3 loop spans 12 amino acids. Looked up from germline, CDR1 is MDHEN and CDR2 is SYDVKM. V gave up 6 bases and J gave up 8 bases; unmatched junction bases: 4. This CDR3 is CASRIAGDEQFF. The DNA for the CDR3 is TGTGCCAGCAGAATAGCGGGCGATGAGCAGTTCTTC.

J is TRBJ2-7 and V is TRBV7-9; the match to TRBD1 covers 9 bases. Germline assignment: CDR1 SEHNR and CDR2 FQNEAQ (reference sequence). With 5 bases clipped from V and 2 bases from J, the junction kept 4 bases outside the gene matches. This CDR3 is built from 14 residues. CDR3 nucleotide sequence: TGTGCCAGCAGCCTAGGACAGGGGACCTACGAGCAGTACTTC. Protein: CASSLGQGTYEQYF.

V is TRBV6-5 and J is TRBJ1-1; 9 bases line up with TRBD1. CDR1 is MNHEY and CDR2 is SVGAGI in the germline V gene. The trim removed 5 bases at V and 5 bases at J, leaving 6 bases unmatched. This CDR3 is 14 amino acids long. CDR3 in amino acids: CASSRTGERTEAFF. CDR3 sequence (DNA): TGTGCCAGCAGTCGGACAGGGGAGCGGACTGAAGCTTTCTTT.

The chain recombines TRBV7-2 with TRBJ2-1; 9 bases are a match to TRBD1. V was clipped by 5 bases and J by 10 bases; unmatched bases: 12. Germline CDR1 reads SGHTA; CDR2 reads FQGNSA. CDR3 length: 15 residues. The CDR3 region has the DNA TGTGCCAGCAGCCCCCAGGGACAGGGTAAAGGGGAGCAGTTCTTC. The encoded protein is CASSPQGQGKGEQFF.

This clone was counted only a few times. The chain combines TRBV7-2 with TRBJ1-2; TRBD1 aligns across 8 bases. V dropped 1 base and J dropped 7; count of bases not matched to a gene: 17. The CDR3 contains 18 residues. Germline V lookup: CDR1 SGHTA, CDR2 FQGNSA. CDR3 DNA: TGTGCCAGCAGCTTAGACCGGGGCAGGGGGCTGCTTGGGACTGGCTACACCTTC. Protein product: CASSLDRGRGLLGTGYTF. The full variable domain, completed using reference TRBV7-2 and TRBJ1-2, is GAGVSQSPSNKVTEKGKDVELRCDPISGHTALYWYRQSLGQGLEFLIYFQGNSAPDKSGLPSDRFSAERTGGSVSTLTIQRTQQEDSAVYLCASSLDRGRGLLGTGYTFGSGTRLTVV.

The rearrangement links TRBV5-4 to TRBJ2-2; TRBD2 matches at 8 bases. The CDR3 spans 16 residues. V was pared by 3 bases and J by 5 bases, with 9 bases of the junction left unmatched. Germline CDR1 reads SGHNT; CDR2 reads YYREEE (reference sequence). The chain's CDR3 is CASSWRGASKTGELFF. The CDR3 bases are TGTGCCAGCAGCTGGCGGGGGGCGAGTAAAACCGGGGAGCTGTTTTTT.

The V and J genes are TRBV5-1 and TRBJ2-7; 11 nucleotides agree with TRBD2. There are 16 residues in the CDR3. From germline, CDR1 is SGHRS and CDR2 YFSETQ. Trimming took 4 bases from V and 6 from J; bases not matched to a gene: 12. The CDR3, as DNA: TGCGCCAGCAGCCCTCGGGGTAGCGGGAGGGCCTCCGAGCAGTACTTC. Translated: CASSPRGSGRASEQYF. Combining the CDR3 with reference TRBV5-1 and TRBJ2-7 gives the whole variable domain KAGVTQTPRYLIKTRGQQVTLSCSPISGHRSVSWYQQTPGQGLQFLFEYFSETQRNKGNFPGRFSGRQFSNSRSEMNVSTLELGDSALYLCASSPRGSGRASEQYFGPGTRLTVT.

The chain links TRBV9 to TRBJ2-1; TRBD1 matches at 7 bases. The trim removed 4 bases at V and 7 bases at J, leaving 2 bases unmatched. CDR1 and CDR2 from the germline V gene are SGDLS and YYNGEE. The CDR3 is made up of 12 amino acids. In DNA, the CDR3 is TGTGCCAGCAGCCGGGACAGAAATGAGCAGTTCTTC. It translates to CASSRDRNEQFF.

CDR3 sequence (DNA): TGTGCCAGCAGCTTGGGAACTAGCGGGAGAACCGAGACCCAGTACTTC. It codes for CASSLGTSGRTETQYF. The chain is built from TRBV5-8 and TRBJ2-5, with 11 bases aligning to TRBD2. This CDR3 is built from 16 residues. Germline lookup yields CDR1 SGHTS and CDR2 YDEGEE. V was pared by 0 bases and J by 5 bases, with 6 bases of the junction left unmatched.

The CDR3 bases are TGCAGCGTCGGGGACAGGGGCCGAGAGGCTTTCTTT. Translation gives CSVGDRGREAFF. The J gene is TRBJ1-1, the V gene TRBV29-1, with TRBD1 matching 10 bases. J gave up 11 bases and V 6 bases, and 9 bases lay outside the gene matches. The CDR3 is made up of 12 amino acids. Per the germline V gene, CDR1 is SQVTM and CDR2 is ANQGSEA.

J is TRBJ1-5 and V is TRBV5-1; D is unresolved. The CDR3 extends over 14 amino acids. V lost 0 bases to trimming and J lost 0 bases, with 4 bases between them. Germline loops: CDR1 SGHRS, CDR2 YFSETQ. The CDR3 DNA reads as TGCGCCAGCAGCTTGGACGGTAGCAATCAGCCCCAGCATTTT. Its translation: CASSLDGSNQPQHF.

This clone was counted once. The rearrangement links TRBV3-1 (or the pseudogene TRBV3-2) to TRBJ1-3; 10 nucleotides agree with TRBD1. Looked up from germline, CDR1 is LGHDT and CDR2 is YNNKEL (reference sequence). The CDR3 sequence is 16 residues long. The J segment lost 3 bases and the V segment lost 3 bases, leaving 5 bases of the junction unmatched. CDR3 protein: CASSQQRTGGGNTIYF. The CDR3 DNA reads TGTGCCAGCAGCCAGCAACGGACAGGGGGTGGAAACACCATATATTTT.

This clone was seen a single time. V and J are TRBV5-1 and TRBJ1-6; no definite D call. The V end was cut by 0 bases, the J end by 1 base, with 2 bases between. CDR3 length: 14 residues. Per germline, CDR1 SGHRS and CDR2 YFSETQ. The CDR3 sequence: CASSLASYNSPLHF. The CDR3 DNA sequence: TGCGCCAGCAGCTTGGCGTCCTATAATTCACCCCTCCACTTT.

This clone was observed a handful of times. This rearrangement joins TRBV6-2 or TRBV6-3 to TRBJ2-1, with 11 bases identical to TRBD2. Germline V gene sequence: CDR1 MNHEY, CDR2 SVGEGT. The CDR3 loop spans 16 amino acids. After removal of 5 bases from V and 2 bases from J, the junction contained 5 bases not matched to a gene. The CDR3, as DNA: TGTGCCAGCAGTGCCCTAGCGGGGGGCACCTACAATGAGCAGTTCTTC. This translates into CASSALAGGTYNEQFF.